One and the same sample provided the 10 T cell receptor beta chains below, sequenced in a study of T-cell memory formation after mild COVID-19. TCRdb passed the 5' RACE reads through MiXCR, listing each CDR3 protein once. The sample consists of 190,000 or so distinct CDR3 sequences, roughly a tenth of them appearing once. The sequenced sample was PBMCs or a T cell subset sorted from them (not recorded which). The receptors were sampled from a young man who had mild COVID-19 (a few samples of this study predate the infection). Cell type and time point are not known.

This chain joins TRBV5-6 and TRBJ2-7; 7 positions match TRBD1. The germline V gene encodes CDR1 SGHDT and CDR2 YYEEEE. V shed 5 bases, J shed 3 bases, and the junction held 2 bases outside the gene matches. The CDR3 length is 12 residues. This CDR3 is CASSRDSYEQYV. The CDR3, as DNA: TGTGCCAGCAGTCGGGACAGCTACGAGCAGTACGTC.

This clonotype was seen only a few times. The chain links TRBV12-3 or TRBV12-4 to TRBJ1-1; D uncertain. V was trimmed by 7 bases and J by 0 bases, leaving 6 bases between them. The CDR3 length is 12 residues. The CDR3 region has the DNA TGTGCCAGCATTCCGTTGAACACTGAAGCTTTCTTT. Amino acids: CASIPLNTEAFF.

This clonotype was seen a few times. The chain couples TRBV4-1 to TRBJ2-3; D possibly corresponds to TRBD1 (5 bases). CDR3 length: 16 residues. Looked up from germline, CDR1 is MGHRA and CDR2 is YSYEKL. Trimming removed 1 base from V and 1 base from J, with 12 bases in between. This chain's CDR3 is CASSQVQGVGTDTQYF. CDR3 coding DNA: TGCGCCAGCAGCCAAGTCCAGGGCGTCGGCACAGATACGCAGTATTTT.

This clonotype was found a few times. This chain connects TRBV4-2 to TRBJ2-2; the D is unclear. The V end was cut by 4 bases, the J end by 7 bases, with 19 bases between. Germline V lookup: CDR1 LGHNA, CDR2 YNFKEQ. The CDR3 spans 16 residues. The CDR3 nucleotides are TGTGCCAGCAGCCCGGCCGGGTCTAAATGGGGCGGGGAGCTGTTTTTT. As protein: CASSPAGSKWGGELFF.

This clonotype was seen a few times. The chain links TRBV30 to TRBJ2-7; a possible D gene is TRBD1 (5 bases). The length of the CDR3 is 15 residues. V lost 0 bases and J lost 2, with 14 bases in between. Germline CDR1 GTSNPN, CDR2 SVGIG (reference sequence). The CDR3, as DNA: TGTGCCTGGAGTGTCTTCCCCCAGGGCACCTACGAGCAGTACTTC. Its protein product is CAWSVFPQGTYEQYF.

Many counts were recorded for this clonotype. The CDR3: CASSFPGNYGYTF. The CDR3 nucleotides are TGTGCCAGCAGTTTCCCAGGGAACTATGGCTACACCTTC. This sequence joins TRBV12-3 or TRBV12-4 and TRBJ1-2; a weak D match, TRBD1 (5 bases). V gave up 3 bases and J gave up 2 bases, with 7 bases separating them. The CDR3 contains 13 residues.

The chain employs TRBV6-4 and TRBJ2-6; no definite D call. The germline V gene has CDR1 MRHNA and CDR2 SNTAGT. Trimming pared 3 bases from V and 2 bases from J, leaving 8 bases between. CDR3 length equals 15 residues. Written as DNA, the CDR3 is TGTGCCAGCAGTGAAGCCAGTGCTGGGGCCAACGTCCTGACTTTC. This encodes CASSEASAGANVLTF.

The chain recombines TRBV14 with TRBJ2-4; no firm D call. The germline V gene has CDR1 SGHDN and CDR2 FVKESK. The V end was cut by 2 bases, the J end by 7 bases, with 6 bases between. This CDR3 has 12 amino acids. As DNA, the CDR3 is TGTGCCAGCAGCCAATCCCGGAACATTCAGTACTTC. Protein: CASSQSRNIQYF.

This clonotype has just a few counts. J is TRBJ2-5 and V is TRBV2; D gene uncertain. Germline V CDR1 and CDR2: SNHLY, FYNNEI. V lost 6 bases and J lost 2, with 7 bases in between. The CDR3 runs 12 residues. The CDR3 coding sequence is TGTGCCAGCAGACGAATACAAGAGACCCAGTACTTC. The encoded protein is CASRRIQETQYF.

V usage is TRBV21-1 and J usage is TRBJ2-7; the table's D gene call, TRBD2, was not cross checked with the DNA. TRBV21-1 is described as a pseudogene. CDR3 length: 15 residues. CDR3 sequence (DNA): TGTGCCAGCAGCAAAGAGGAGGTTAGCTCCTACGAGCAGTACGTC. It yields the protein CASSKEEVSSYEQYV.